This T cell receptor (beta chain) was observed in a study of blood T cells in healthy people across ages. Study-wide findings and caveats: TCR beta diversity per million T cells fell roughly linearly with age. Long-lived donors had more naive CD4+ cells and higher diversity than aged donors.

The draw of peripheral blood yielded around 10 milliliters from each donor. A minimum of 5 micrograms of total RNA was extracted per sample. As regards this clonotype: Its target is not known.

From germline, CDR1 is SGDLS and CDR2 YYNGEE. The CDR3 covers 12 residues. V lost 3 bases and J lost 10, with 11 bases in between. The second PCR ran about 6 to 11 cycles with a sample-barcoded 5' primer and J-beta primers. Via MiXCR, TCRdb re-called the 5' RACE reads, giving one row per CDR3 protein. This sample has more than 1.4 million distinct CDR3 sequences, with roughly 40% found just once. V usage is TRBV9 and J usage is TRBJ2-1; D might be TRBD2 (6 bases). Input material: blood. This sequence originates from a young woman in good health. CDR3 in DNA: TGTGCCAGCAGCGACGTCCGGGGGGAGCAGTTCTTC. Translation: CASSDVRGEQFF.